The present TCR beta chain was sequenced within a study of radiotherapy plus CTLA-4 blockade in lung cancer. Germline CDR1 and CDR2: SQVTM and ANQGSEA. The CDR3 runs to 10 residues. V shed 4 bases and J shed 7 bases, with 8 bases lying between them. Repertoires were generated with immunoSEQ multiplex PCR, while TCRdb's copy carries only in-frame clones and drops some. Of some 50,000 clones in the sample, around 76% were seen once. Patients in the study, people with chemo-refractory metastatic non-small-cell lung cancer, received focal radiation plus ipilimumab CTLA-4 blockade. The V and J genes are TRBV29-1 and TRBJ2-7; D not resolved. The material sequenced was peripheral blood, taken from a patient treated with radiotherapy plus ipilimumab. This clonotype was sampled from a human donor with non-small cell lung cancer who had stable disease on radiotherapy plus ipilimumab. The CDR3 nucleotides are TGCAGCGTTGGGATTAGGGAGCAGTACTTC. Translating gives CSVGIREQYF.